This TCR beta chain emerged from a study of glioma-infiltrating T cells. Study results and limitations: Tissue and blood shared very few CDR3 sequences. Tissue-blood divergence was below expectation in non-neoplastic patients, above in gliomas.

TCR alpha and beta CDR3 regions were amplified from RNA using iRepertoire nested multiplex PCR. Input was roughly 85-400 ng of tissue mRNA or PBMC total RNA. TCRdb used MiXCR to reprocess the multiplex PCR reads, holding one entry per CDR3 protein. The sample records under 130,000 distinct CDR3 sequences, roughly 30% being singletons. In the case of this clonotype: Its target is unknown.

The origin of this receptor is a human donor with low-grade glioma or glioblastoma, undergoing nonglioma brain surgery, or in good health (not recorded which). The sample taken for sequencing was glioma tissue, nonneoplastic brain tissue, or PBMCs (not recorded which).

CDR3 residues: CASRLGGTNHNEQFF. The CDR3 DNA reads TGTGCCAGCCGGCTTGGAGGTACTAATCACAATGAGCAGTTCTTC. The rearrangement joins TRBV7-2 to TRBJ2-1, with D maybe TRBD2 (5 bases). Germline CDR1 SGHTA, CDR2 FQGNSA. The V gene lost 8 bases and the J gene lost 5 bases, with 19 bases spanning the gap. CDR3 length equals 15 residues.